The next 17 T cell receptor beta chains were all read from a single sample in a study of blood T cell repertoires in COVID-19. Clones were sequenced by immunoSEQ multiplex PCR, and TCRdb holds only the in-frame ones, with some missing. Of 200,000 to 250,000 clones in the sample, around 82% are singletons; the top ten hold 3% to 4.5%. Sequencing used peripheral blood. Receptor source: an elderly woman with acute or convalescent COVID-19.

This rearrangement joins TRBV7-2 to TRBJ2-7; 8 positions match TRBD1. Germline V lookup: CDR1 SGHTA, CDR2 FQGNSA. The trim removed 5 bases at V and 1 base at J, leaving 7 bases unmatched. This CDR3 region has 15 residues. In nucleotides, the CDR3 is TGTGCCAGCAGCCTTGGACAGGGCTTTTCCTACGAGCAGTACTTC. Its translation is CASSLGQGFSYEQYF.

J is TRBJ1-5 and V is TRBV6-5; D is uncertain. This CDR3 is 14 amino acids long. Deletions cut 6 bases from V and 0 bases from J, with 9 bases between. Germline values: CDR1 MNHEY, CDR2 SVGAGI. The CDR3 here is CASRWEISNQPQHF. As DNA, the CDR3 is TGTGCCAGCAGATGGGAGATTAGCAATCAGCCCCAGCATTTT.

This chain connects TRBV28 to TRBJ1-5; possibly TRBD1 for D (5 bases). Per germline, CDR1 MDHEN and CDR2 SYDVKM. V was clipped by 10 bases and J by 4 bases, with 11 bases between them. The CDR3 runs to 12 residues. The CDR3 nucleotides are TGTGCCATCCGGACACTGAATCAGCCCCAGCATTTT. Translated, it gives CAIRTLNQPQHF.

This sequence joins TRBV7-2 and TRBJ2-2; the match to TRBD1 covers 9 bases. Losses at the gene ends were 1 base for V and 5 bases for J; bases not matched to a gene: 5. The V gene's germline CDR1 is SGHTA and CDR2 FQGNSA. The CDR3 has 16 residues. The CDR3 spells CASSLVSDRGTGELFF. The DNA of the CDR3 is TGTGCCAGCAGCTTAGTTTCGGACAGGGGTACCGGGGAGCTGTTTTTT.

The chain uses TRBV9 and TRBJ2-5; 10 nucleotides align to TRBD2. Trimming took 0 bases from V and 0 from J; bases not matched to a gene: 2. The CDR3 extends over 16 amino acids. The germline V gene has CDR1 SGDLS and CDR2 YYNGEE. The CDR3 DNA is TGTGCCAGCAGCGTAGCCCTAGCGGGGGACCAAGAGACCCAGTACTTC. This sequence encodes CASSVALAGDQETQYF.

The rearrangement uses TRBV27 and TRBJ2-5, with D maybe TRBD2 (6 bases). Germline values: CDR1 MNHEY, CDR2 SMNVEV (reference sequence). V lost 2 bases and J lost 5, with 9 bases in between. This CDR3 region has 13 residues. Here the CDR3 reads CASSLRGAETQYF. Here the CDR3 DNA reads TGTGCCAGCAGTTTACGCGGGGCGGAGACCCAGTACTTC.

This clone was seen a handful of times. The chain uses TRBV7-8 and TRBJ2-1, with 7 bases fitting TRBD1. Germline V gene data show CDR1 as SGHVS and CDR2 as FQNEAQ. The CDR3 spans 15 residues. Trimming cost V 4 bases and J 0 bases; bases outside gene matches: 3. The CDR3 coding sequence is TGTGCCAGCAGCTCGACAGGGAGCTCCTACAATGAGCAGTTCTTC. Amino acids: CASSSTGSSYNEQFF.

The chain couples TRBV5-1 to TRBJ1-6; D remains ambiguous. This CDR3 is 15 amino acids long. Trimming took 0 bases from V and 9 from J, leaving 13 bases between them. Germline V gene data show CDR1 as SGHRS and CDR2 as YFSETQ. CDR3 nucleotides: TGCGCCAGCAGCTTGGAGAACAGTGGAGGTTCACCCCTCCACTTT. Translation gives CASSLENSGGSPLHF.

The chain carries TRBV3-1 (or the pseudogene TRBV3-2) and TRBJ1-1; possible D gene TRBD1, 5 bases. This CDR3 contains 14 residues. V lost 4 bases, J lost 1 base, and 10 bases lay in between. Germline V gene data show CDR1 as LGHDT and CDR2 as YNNKEL (reference sequence). The CDR3 reads CASSLRAPNTEAFF. CDR3 sequence (DNA): TGTGCCAGCAGCCTCAGGGCTCCGAACACTGAAGCTTTCTTT.

V is TRBV7-2 and J is TRBJ1-1; D remains ambiguous. The length of the CDR3 is 11 residues. Trimming took off 11 bases at V and 0 bases at J, with 7 bases between the two ends. Germline V gives CDR1 SGHTA, CDR2 FQGNSA. Here the CDR3 reads CALELNTEAFF. CDR3 sequence (DNA): TGTGCCTTAGAATTGAACACTGAAGCTTTCTTT.

V usage is TRBV5-4 and J usage is TRBJ2-1; 16 bases align to TRBD2. CDR3 size: 19 residues. The J segment lost 6 bases and the V segment lost 5 bases, leaving 14 bases of the junction unmatched. CDR1 is SGHNT and CDR2 is YYREEE in the germline V gene (reference sequence). DNA of the CDR3: TGTGCCAGCAGTCCCGGGACTAGCGGGGGGGCGCCTCTACCCAATGAGCAGTTCTTC. It translates to CASSPGTSGGAPLPNEQFF.

A single count supports this clone. V usage is TRBV3-1 (or the pseudogene TRBV3-2) and J usage is TRBJ2-7; a possible D gene is TRBD1 (6 bases). The CDR3 contains 14 residues. CDR1 and CDR2 (germline): LGHDT, YNNKEL (reference sequence). V gave up 5 bases and J gave up 0 bases, with 11 bases separating them. The CDR3 is CASSGTPSSYEQYF. As DNA, the CDR3 is TGTGCCAGCAGCGGGACACCCAGCTCCTACGAGCAGTACTTC.

In DNA, the CDR3 is TGTGCCAGCAGTCCCCGACAGGGTTCCGGAAACACCATATATTTT. It is translated as CASSPRQGSGNTIYF. This rearrangement joins TRBV2 to TRBJ1-3; 7 nucleotides match TRBD1. This CDR3 contains 15 residues. Germline V gene data show CDR1 as SNHLY and CDR2 as FYNNEI. Trimming removed 5 bases from V and 4 bases from J; junction bases left unmatched: 8.

V and J are TRBV29-1 and TRBJ1-2, with D possibly TRBD1 on 6 matching bases. Per the germline V gene, CDR1 is SQVTM and CDR2 is ANQGSEA. V lost 3 bases and J lost 4, with 21 bases in between. The CDR3 sequence is 16 residues long. The CDR3 region has the DNA TGCAGCGTTGAGCCCCAACCCAGGGGATGGAGCTATGGCTACACCTTC. It yields the protein CSVEPQPRGWSYGYTF.

The table lists this clone with a few counts. This chain uses TRBV19 with TRBJ2-4; a weak D match, TRBD1 (6 bases). The germline gives CDR1 LNHDA, CDR2 SQIVND (reference sequence). Between the trimmed V and J ends, which lost 5 bases and 5 bases, there was a span of 16 bases. The CDR3 has 15 residues. The CDR3 DNA reads as TGTGCCAGTAGTCCCGGACAGATTATCCAAAACATTCAGTACTTC. Encoded protein: CASSPGQIIQNIQYF. Together with reference TRBV19 and TRBJ2-4, the CDR3 gives the full variable domain: DGGITQSPKYLFRKEGQNVTLSCEQNLNHDAMYWYRQDPGQGLRLIYYSQIVNDFQKGDIAEGYSVSREKKESFPLTVTSAQKNPTAFYLCASSPGQIIQNIQYFGAGTRLSVL.

This chain links TRBV7-9 with TRBJ2-5; no firm D call. The CDR3 length is 16 residues. Germline V gene data show CDR1 as SEHNR and CDR2 as FQNEAQ (reference sequence). With 2 bases removed from V and 2 bases from J, the gap between germline ends came to 15 bases. The CDR3 nucleotides read TGTGCCAGCAGCTTATTGTCGTGGGCCAGTCAAGAGACCCAGTACTTC. The encoded protein is CASSLLSWASQETQYF. Based on the CDR3 plus reference TRBV7-9 and TRBJ2-5, the full variable domain is DTGVSQNPRHKITKRGQNVTFRCDPISEHNRLYWYRQTLGQGPEFLTYFQNEAQLEKSRLLSDRFSAERPKGSFSTLEIQRTEQGDSAMYLCASSLLSWASQETQYFGPGTRLLVL.

This sequence joins TRBV10-3 and TRBJ1-1; no clear D. The length of the CDR3 is 15 residues. In germline, CDR1 is ENHRY, CDR2 SYGVKD. V was trimmed by 0 bases and J by 1 base, leaving 9 bases between them. In nucleotides, the CDR3 is TGTGCCATCAGTGAGTCCGGACGGGGGAACACTGAAGCTTTCTTT. As protein: CAISESGRGNTEAFF.